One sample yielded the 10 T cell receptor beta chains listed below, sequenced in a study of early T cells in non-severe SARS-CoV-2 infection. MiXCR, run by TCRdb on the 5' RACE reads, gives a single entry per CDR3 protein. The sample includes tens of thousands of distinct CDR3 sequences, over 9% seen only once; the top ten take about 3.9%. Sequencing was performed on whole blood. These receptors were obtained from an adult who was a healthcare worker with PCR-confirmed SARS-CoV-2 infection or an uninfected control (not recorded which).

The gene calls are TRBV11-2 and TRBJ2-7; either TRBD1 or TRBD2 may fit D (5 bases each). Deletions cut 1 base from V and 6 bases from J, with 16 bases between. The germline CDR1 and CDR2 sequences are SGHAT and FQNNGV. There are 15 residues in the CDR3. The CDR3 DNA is TGTGCCAGCAGCTTAGGTGCGGCAGGGAGTAGCGAGCAGTACTTC. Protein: CASSLGAAGSSEQYF.

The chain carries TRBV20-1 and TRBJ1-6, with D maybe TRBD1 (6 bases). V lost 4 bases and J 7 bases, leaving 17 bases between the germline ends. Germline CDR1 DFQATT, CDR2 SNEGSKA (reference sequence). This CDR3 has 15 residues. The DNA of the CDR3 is TGCAGTGCTACCCAACGGCAGGGGATGAATTCACCCCTCCACTTT. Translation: CSATQRQGMNSPLHF.

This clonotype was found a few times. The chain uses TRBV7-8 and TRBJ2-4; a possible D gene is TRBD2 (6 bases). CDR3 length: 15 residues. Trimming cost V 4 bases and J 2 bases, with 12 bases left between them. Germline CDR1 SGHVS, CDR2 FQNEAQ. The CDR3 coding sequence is TGTGCCAGCAGCTCTGTCCGGGACTCCAAAAACATTCAGTACTTC. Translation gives CASSSVRDSKNIQYF.

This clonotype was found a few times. CDR3 protein: CASIPYPNVGYEQYF. The CDR3 DNA reads TGTGCCAGCATCCCTTATCCCAACGTCGGGTACGAGCAGTACTTC. The chain has TRBV28 and TRBJ2-7, with D hard to call. In germline, CDR1 is MDHEN, CDR2 SYDVKM. Trimming stripped 7 bases from V and 4 bases from J, with 20 bases between. The CDR3 length is 15 residues.

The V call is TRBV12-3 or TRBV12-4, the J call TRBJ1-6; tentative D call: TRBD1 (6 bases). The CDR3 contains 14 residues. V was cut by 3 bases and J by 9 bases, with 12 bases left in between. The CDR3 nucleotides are TGTGCCAGCAGTTTCCAGGGAGGGGGTTCACCCCTCCACTTT. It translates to CASSFQGGGSPLHF.

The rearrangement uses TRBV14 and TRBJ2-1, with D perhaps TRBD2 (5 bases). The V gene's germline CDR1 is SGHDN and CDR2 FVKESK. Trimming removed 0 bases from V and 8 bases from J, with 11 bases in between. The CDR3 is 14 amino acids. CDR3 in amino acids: CASSQDRGHDEQFF. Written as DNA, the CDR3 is TGTGCCAGCAGCCAAGATAGAGGGCACGATGAGCAGTTCTTC.

The DNA for the CDR3 is TGTGCCAGCAGCCCGCGAGGGCGCGGGAGAAACAATGAGCAGTTCTTC. Translating it yields CASSPRGRGRNNEQFF. The rearrangement joins TRBV7-9 to TRBJ2-1, with 7 bases that match TRBD2. The CDR3 has 16 residues. V shed 5 bases, J shed 5 bases, and the junction held 12 bases outside the gene matches. The germline gives CDR1 SEHNR, CDR2 FQNEAQ (reference sequence).

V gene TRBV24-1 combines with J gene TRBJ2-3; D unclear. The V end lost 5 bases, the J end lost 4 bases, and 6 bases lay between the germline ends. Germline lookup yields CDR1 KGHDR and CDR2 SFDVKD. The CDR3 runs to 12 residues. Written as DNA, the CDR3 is TGTGCCACCAGTGGGTTCCCAGATACGCAGTATTTT. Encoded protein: CATSGFPDTQYF.

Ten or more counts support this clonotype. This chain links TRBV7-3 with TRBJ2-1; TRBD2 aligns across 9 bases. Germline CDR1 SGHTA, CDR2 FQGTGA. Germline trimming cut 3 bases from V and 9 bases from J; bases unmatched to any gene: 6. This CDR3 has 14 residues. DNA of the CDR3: TGTGCCAGCAGCTTGGCGGGAGGGCCGAGTGAGCAGTTCTTC. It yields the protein CASSLAGGPSEQFF.

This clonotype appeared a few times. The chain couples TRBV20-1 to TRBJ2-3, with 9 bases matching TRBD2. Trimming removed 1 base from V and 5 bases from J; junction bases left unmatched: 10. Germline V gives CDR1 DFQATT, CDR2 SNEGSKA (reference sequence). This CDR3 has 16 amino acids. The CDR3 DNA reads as TGCAGTGCTAGAGCTAGATCGGCGGGAGGGAGAGATACGCAGTATTTT. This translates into CSARARSAGGRDTQYF.